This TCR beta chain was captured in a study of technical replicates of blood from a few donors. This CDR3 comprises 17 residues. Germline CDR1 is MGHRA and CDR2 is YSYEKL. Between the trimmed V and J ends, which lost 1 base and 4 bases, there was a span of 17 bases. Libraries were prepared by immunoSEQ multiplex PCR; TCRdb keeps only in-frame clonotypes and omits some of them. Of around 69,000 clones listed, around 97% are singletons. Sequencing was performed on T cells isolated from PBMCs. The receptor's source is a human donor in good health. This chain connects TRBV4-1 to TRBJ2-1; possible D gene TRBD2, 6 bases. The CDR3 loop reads CASSQGRGLAIYNEQFF. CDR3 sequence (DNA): TGCGCCAGCAGCCAAGGGCGGGGCCTAGCGATTTACAATGAGCAGTTCTTC.